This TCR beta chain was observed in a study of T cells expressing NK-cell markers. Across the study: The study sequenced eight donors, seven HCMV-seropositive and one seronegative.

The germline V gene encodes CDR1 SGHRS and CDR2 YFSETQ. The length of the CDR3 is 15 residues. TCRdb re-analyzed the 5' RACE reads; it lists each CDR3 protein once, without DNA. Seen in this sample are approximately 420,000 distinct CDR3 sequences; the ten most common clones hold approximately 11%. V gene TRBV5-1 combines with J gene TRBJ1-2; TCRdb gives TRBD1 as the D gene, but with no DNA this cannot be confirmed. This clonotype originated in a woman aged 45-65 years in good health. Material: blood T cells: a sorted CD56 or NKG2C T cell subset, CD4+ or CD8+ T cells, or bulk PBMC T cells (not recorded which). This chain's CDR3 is CASSGAGDPNYGYTF.